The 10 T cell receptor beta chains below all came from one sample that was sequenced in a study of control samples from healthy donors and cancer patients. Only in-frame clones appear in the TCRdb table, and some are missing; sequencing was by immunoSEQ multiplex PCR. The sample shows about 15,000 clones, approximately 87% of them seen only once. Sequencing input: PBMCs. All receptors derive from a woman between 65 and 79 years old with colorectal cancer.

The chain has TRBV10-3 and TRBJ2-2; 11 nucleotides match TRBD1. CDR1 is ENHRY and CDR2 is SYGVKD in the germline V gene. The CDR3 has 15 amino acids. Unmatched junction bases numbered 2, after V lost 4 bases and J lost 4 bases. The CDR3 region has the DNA TGTGCCATCAGTGCGGGACAGGGGGGCACCGGGGAGCTGTTTTTT. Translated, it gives CAISAGQGGTGELFF.

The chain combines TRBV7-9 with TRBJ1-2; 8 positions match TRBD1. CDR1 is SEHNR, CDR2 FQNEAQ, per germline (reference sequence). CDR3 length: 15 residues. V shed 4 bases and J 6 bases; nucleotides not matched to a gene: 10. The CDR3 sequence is CASSYQGAGKNGYTF. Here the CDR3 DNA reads TGTGCCAGCAGCTATCAGGGGGCCGGGAAAAATGGCTACACCTTC.

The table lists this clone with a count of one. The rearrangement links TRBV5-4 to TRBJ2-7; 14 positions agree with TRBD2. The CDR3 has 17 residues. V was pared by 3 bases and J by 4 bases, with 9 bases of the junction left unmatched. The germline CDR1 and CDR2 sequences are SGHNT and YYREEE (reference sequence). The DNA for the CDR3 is TGTGCCAGCAGCTCCCTCGGGACTAGCGGGAGACGTTACGAGCAGTACTTC. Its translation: CASSSLGTSGRRYEQYF.

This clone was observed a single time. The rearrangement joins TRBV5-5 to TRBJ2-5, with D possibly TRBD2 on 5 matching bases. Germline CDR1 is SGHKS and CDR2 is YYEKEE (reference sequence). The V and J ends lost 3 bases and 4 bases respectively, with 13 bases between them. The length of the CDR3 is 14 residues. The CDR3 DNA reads TGTGCCAGCAGCTGGGGAACTAGGGCAGAGACCCAGTACTTC. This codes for CASSWGTRAETQYF.

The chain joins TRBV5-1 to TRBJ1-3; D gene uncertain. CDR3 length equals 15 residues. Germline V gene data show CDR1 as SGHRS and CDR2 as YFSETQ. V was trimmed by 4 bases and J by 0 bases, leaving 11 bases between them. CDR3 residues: CASSDLKSSGNTIYF. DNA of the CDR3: TGCGCCAGCAGCGACCTTAAGAGCTCTGGAAACACCATATATTTT.

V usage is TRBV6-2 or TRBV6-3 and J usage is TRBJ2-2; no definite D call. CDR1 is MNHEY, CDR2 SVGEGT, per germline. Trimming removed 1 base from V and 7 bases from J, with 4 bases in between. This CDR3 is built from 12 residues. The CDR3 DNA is TGTGCCAGCAGTTACTTTGGCGGGGAGCTGTTTTTT. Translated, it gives CASSYFGGELFF.

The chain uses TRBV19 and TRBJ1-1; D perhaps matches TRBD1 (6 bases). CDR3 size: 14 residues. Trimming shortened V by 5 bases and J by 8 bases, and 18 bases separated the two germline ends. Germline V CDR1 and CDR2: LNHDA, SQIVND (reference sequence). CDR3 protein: CASSPLPTGEEAFF. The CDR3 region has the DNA TGTGCCAGTAGTCCCCTCCCGACAGGCGAAGAAGCTTTCTTT.

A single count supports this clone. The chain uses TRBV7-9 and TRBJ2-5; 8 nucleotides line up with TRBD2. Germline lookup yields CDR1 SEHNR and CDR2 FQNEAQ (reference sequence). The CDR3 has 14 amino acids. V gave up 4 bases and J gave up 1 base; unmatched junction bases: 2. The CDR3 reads CASSWGTSQETQYF. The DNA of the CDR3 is TGTGCCAGCAGCTGGGGGACTAGCCAAGAGACCCAGTACTTC.

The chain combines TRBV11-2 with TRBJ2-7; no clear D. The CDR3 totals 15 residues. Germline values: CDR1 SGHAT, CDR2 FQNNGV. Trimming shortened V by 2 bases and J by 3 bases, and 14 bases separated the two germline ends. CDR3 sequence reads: CASSLTPAQLYEQYF. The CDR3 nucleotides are TGTGCCAGCAGCTTAACCCCAGCTCAACTCTACGAGCAGTACTTC.

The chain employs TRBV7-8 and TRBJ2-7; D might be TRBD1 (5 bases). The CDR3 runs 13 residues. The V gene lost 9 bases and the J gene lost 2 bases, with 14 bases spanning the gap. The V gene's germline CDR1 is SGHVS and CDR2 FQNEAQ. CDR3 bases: TGTGCCAGTCAGGGATCCCTCACCTACGAGCAGTACTTC. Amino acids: CASQGSLTYEQYF. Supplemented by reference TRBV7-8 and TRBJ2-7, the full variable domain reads GAGVSQSPRYKVAKRGQDVALRCDPISGHVSLFWYQQALGQGPEFLTYFQNEAQLDKSGLPSDRFFAERPEGSVSTLKIQRTQQEDSAVYLCASQGSLTYEQYFGPGTRLTVT.